The clone carrying this T cell receptor beta chain has a single count. Its antigen is unknown. These data are taken from a study of T cell responses to AZD1222 COVID-19 vaccine. Study observations and caveats: Repertoires were obtained only post-peak T cell response. The reported proportion of spike-specific TCRs targeting unmutated variant regions was nearly half. At baseline, seropositivity was found in only 5 to 7 AZD1222 recipients.

Some clones are missing from TCRdb's copy, which holds only in-frame ones; the method was immunoSEQ multiplex PCR. The table shows about 99,000 clones, with approximately 86% occurring only once. The specimen comprised peripheral blood, sampled 28 days after the second dose of the MenACWY control vaccine. The clonotype originates from an adult who received the MenACWY meningococcal vaccine as a control.

The CDR3 is CASSLGGRRGNTEAFF. Written as DNA, the CDR3 is TGCGCCAGCAGCTTGGGGGGTCGGAGAGGGAACACTGAAGCTTTCTTT. The rearrangement links TRBV5-1 to TRBJ1-1, with no clear D. The CDR3 covers 16 residues. V was trimmed by 0 bases and J by 1 base, leaving 13 bases between them. Per germline, CDR1 SGHRS and CDR2 YFSETQ. Complete variable domain (other parts from reference TRBV5-1 and TRBJ1-1): KAGVTQTPRYLIKTRGQQVTLSCSPISGHRSVSWYQQTPGQGLQFLFEYFSETQRNKGNFPGRFSGRQFSNSRSEMNVSTLELGDSALYLCASSLGGRRGNTEAFFGQGTRLTVV.